The TCR beta chain under discussion was sequenced for a study of blood T cell repertoires in COVID-19. Study-level background: The United States, Italy and Spain supplied acute and convalescent COVID-19 samples. PBMCs, B-cell-depleted T cells, or T cells provided the cDNA or gDNA that made up the material.

The CDR3 loop spans 14 amino acids. The germline V gene has CDR1 SGHDT and CDR2 YYEEEE. J gave up 2 bases and V 4 bases, and 1 base lay outside the gene matches. On this clone itself: The same CDR3 is also encoded by other DNA sequences in this sample.

This table comes from immunoSEQ multiplex PCR, and its TCRdb copy is limited to in-frame clones, with some not included. This sample carries fewer than 2,000 clones, roughly two thirds of them seen once, and the ten largest clones take roughly a quarter. The sequenced sample consisted of peripheral blood. This TCR derives from a man aged 70 or older with active COVID-19. The V and J genes are TRBV5-6 and TRBJ2-5; TRBD2 aligns across 11 bases. The CDR3 DNA is TGTGCCAGCAGCGGGACTAGCGGACAAGAGACCCAGTACTTC. Encoded protein: CASSGTSGQETQYF.